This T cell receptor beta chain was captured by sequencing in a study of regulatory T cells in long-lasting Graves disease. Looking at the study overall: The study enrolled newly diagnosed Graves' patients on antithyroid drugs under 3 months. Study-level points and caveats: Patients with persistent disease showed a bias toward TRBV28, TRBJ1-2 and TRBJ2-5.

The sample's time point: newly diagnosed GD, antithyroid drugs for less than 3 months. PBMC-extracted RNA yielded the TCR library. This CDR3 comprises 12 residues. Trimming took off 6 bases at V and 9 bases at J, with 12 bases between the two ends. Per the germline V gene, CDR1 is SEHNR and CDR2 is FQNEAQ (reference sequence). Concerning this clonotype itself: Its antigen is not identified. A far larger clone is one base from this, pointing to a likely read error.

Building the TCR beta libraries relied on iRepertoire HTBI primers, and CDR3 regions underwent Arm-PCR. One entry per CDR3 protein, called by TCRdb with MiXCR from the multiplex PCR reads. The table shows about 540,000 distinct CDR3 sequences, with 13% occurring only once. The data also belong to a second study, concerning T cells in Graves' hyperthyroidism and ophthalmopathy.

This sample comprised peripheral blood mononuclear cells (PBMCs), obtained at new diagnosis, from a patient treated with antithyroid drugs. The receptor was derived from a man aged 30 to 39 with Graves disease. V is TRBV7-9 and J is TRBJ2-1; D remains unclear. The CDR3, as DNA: TGTGCCAGCAGTGGAGTGGTTCGTGAGCAGTTCTTC. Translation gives CASSGVVREQFF.